The sequence of this T cell receptor (beta chain) was determined in a study of control samples from healthy donors and cancer patients. TCRdb's table, derived via immunoSEQ multiplex PCR, lists solely in-frame clones and lacks some. This table holds around 200,000 clones, 91% found once. Comments on this clone: This sample also contains other DNA sequences that code for the same CDR3.

Germline CDR1 reads MNHEY; CDR2 reads SVGEGT. V lost 2 bases, J lost 6 bases, and 2 bases stayed unmatched. CDR3 length: 15 amino acids. The material sequenced was blood. The V call is TRBV6-2 or TRBV6-3, the J call TRBJ2-3; 13 bases fit TRBD2. This receptor was identified in a woman aged 25-40 years in good health. The CDR3 bases are TGTGCCAGCAGTTACGGGACTAGCGGGGCGGATACGCAGTATTTT. This encodes CASSYGTSGADTQYF.